This is a list of T cell receptor beta chains from one sample in a study of identical twins. Each CDR3 protein gets one entry after TCRdb re-called the 5' RACE reads with MiXCR. The sample holds 450,000 or so distinct CDR3 sequences, 14% seen once. The sample also formed part of further work on yellow fever vaccine responses in identical twins.

The specimen was CD4+ T cells sorted from blood. The receptors were gathered from a woman younger than 35 in good health. Both conserved end residues are part of each CDR3. Fields, in order: V gene, clone size, D gene, J gene, CDR3 DNA, CDR3 protein. D genes are given only for firm matches. Part of the rows lack a size; the others show once, few, many or a class for expanded clones.

v_call: TRBV5-6
clone_size: NA
d_call: TRBD2
j_call: TRBJ2-2
cdr3_nt: TGTGCCAGCACCCCTAGCGGGGGAGCATGGCCCACCGGGGAGCTGTTTTTT
cdr3_aa: CASTPSGGAWPTGELFF

v_call: TRBV9
clone_size: NA
d_call: NA
j_call: TRBJ2-1
cdr3_nt: TGTGCCAGCAGCCCTAGGTGGGGGTTTCGCGACAATGAGCAGTTCTTC
cdr3_aa: CASSPRWGFRDNEQFF

v_call: TRBV2
clone_size: NA
d_call: TRBD2
j_call: TRBJ2-3
cdr3_nt: TGTGCCAGCAGTGGCCCTAAGGCTAGCGGGGTGTTCCGAACAGATACGCAGTATTTT
cdr3_aa: CASSGPKASGVFRTDTQYF

v_call: TRBV20-1
clone_size: NA
d_call: NA
j_call: TRBJ2-7
cdr3_nt: TGCAGTGCTAGATTCGTCTCTAACGAGCAGTACTTC
cdr3_aa: CSARFVSNEQYF

v_call: TRBV5-1
clone_size: NA
d_call: NA
j_call: TRBJ2-2
cdr3_nt: TGCGCCAGCAGCTTGCCCAGGGTTGACACCGGGGAGCTGTTTTTT
cdr3_aa: CASSLPRVDTGELFF

v_call: TRBV9
clone_size: few
d_call: NA
j_call: TRBJ2-7
cdr3_nt: TGTGCCAGCAGCGTAACCGCCCTACAGGGGGGGACCTACGAGCAGTACTTC
cdr3_aa: CASSVTALQGGTYEQYF

v_call: TRBV6-1
clone_size: NA
d_call: TRBD1
j_call: TRBJ2-7
cdr3_nt: TGTGCCAGCAGCGGTCCGGGACAGGGCGGCCACGAGCAGTACTTC
cdr3_aa: CASSGPGQGGHEQYF

v_call: TRBV20-1
clone_size: NA
d_call: TRBD2
j_call: TRBJ2-7
cdr3_nt: TGCAGTGCTAGTGGAGCGGGAGGGCCCCACGAGCAGTACTTC
cdr3_aa: CSASGAGGPHEQYF

v_call: TRBV3-1
clone_size: once
d_call: NA
j_call: TRBJ2-2
cdr3_nt: TGTGCCAGCAGACAGAGCGGCCGGGCGAACACCGGGGAGCTGTTTTTT
cdr3_aa: CASRQSGRANTGELFF

v_call: TRBV3-1
clone_size: few
d_call: TRBD2
j_call: TRBJ2-2
cdr3_nt: TGTGCCAGCAGCCTCCTCAGGCTAGCGGGAGACACCGGGGAGCTGTTTTTT
cdr3_aa: CASSLLRLAGDTGELFF

v_call: TRBV5-1
clone_size: NA
d_call: TRBD2
j_call: TRBJ2-3
cdr3_nt: TGCGCCAGCAGCGCCTCCGGGACTAGCGGGGATACGCAGTATTTT
cdr3_aa: CASSASGTSGDTQYF

v_call: TRBV7-2
clone_size: few
d_call: NA
j_call: TRBJ1-2
cdr3_nt: TGTGCCAGCAGCTTAGGTGGAAAAAGAGACTATGGCTACACCTTC
cdr3_aa: CASSLGGKRDYGYTF

v_call: TRBV20-1
clone_size: few
d_call: TRBD1
j_call: TRBJ2-3
cdr3_nt: TGCAGTGCTTACTCGGACAGGGCAGATACGCAGTATTTT
cdr3_aa: CSAYSDRADTQYF

v_call: TRBV20-1
clone_size: NA
d_call: TRBD1
j_call: TRBJ1-2
cdr3_nt: TGCAGTGCGGACCGGGACAGGGCGGGTGGCTACACCTTC
cdr3_aa: CSADRDRAGGYTF

v_call: TRBV20-1
clone_size: NA
d_call: NA
j_call: TRBJ2-7
cdr3_nt: TGCAGTGCTGGGGGTCGTGGGGGCGCCTCCGAGCAGTACTTC
cdr3_aa: CSAGGRGGASEQYF

v_call: TRBV15
clone_size: many
d_call: NA
j_call: TRBJ2-2
cdr3_nt: TGTGCCACCAGCAGGGAGGGGGCGGCCACCGGGGAGCTGTTTTTT
cdr3_aa: CATSREGAATGELFF

v_call: TRBV28
clone_size: NA
d_call: NA
j_call: TRBJ2-5
cdr3_nt: TGTGCCAGCAGTATACTCCAAGAGACCCAGTACTTC
cdr3_aa: CASSILQETQYF

v_call: TRBV10-1
clone_size: few
d_call: NA
j_call: TRBJ2-3
cdr3_nt: TGCGCCAGCAGTGGAACAGGGGAGGCCACAGATACGCAGTATTTT
cdr3_aa: CASSGTGEATDTQYF

v_call: TRBV20-1
clone_size: few
d_call: NA
j_call: TRBJ1-2
cdr3_nt: TGCAGTGCTAGACCTGTCGGCAGGAACTATGGCTACACCTTC
cdr3_aa: CSARPVGRNYGYTF

v_call: TRBV19
clone_size: few
d_call: NA
j_call: TRBJ2-4
cdr3_nt: TGTGCCAGCCGATTGAGGTCCGATCTAGCCAAAAACATTCAGTACTTC
cdr3_aa: CASRLRSDLAKNIQYF

v_call: TRBV3-1
clone_size: NA
d_call: NA
j_call: TRBJ2-1
cdr3_nt: TGTGCCAGCAGCCAGGGGAGTAGCTCCTACAATGAGCAGTTCTTC
cdr3_aa: CASSQGSSSYNEQFF

v_call: TRBV6-5
clone_size: NA
d_call: NA
j_call: TRBJ2-7
cdr3_nt: TGTGCCAGCAGTTACTCGATAAATGGACGGGCCTACGAGCAGTACTTC
cdr3_aa: CASSYSINGRAYEQYF

v_call: TRBV25-1
clone_size: few
d_call: NA
j_call: TRBJ1-1
cdr3_nt: TGTGCCAGCAGTGCCCGTTTACAAGGGGACACTGAAGCTTTCTTT
cdr3_aa: CASSARLQGDTEAFF

v_call: TRBV20-1
clone_size: NA
d_call: TRBD1
j_call: TRBJ1-2
cdr3_nt: TGCAGTGCTAGGGGTACAGGGGTTTGGAGTGGCTACACCTTC
cdr3_aa: CSARGTGVWSGYTF

v_call: TRBV2
clone_size: few
d_call: TRBD2
j_call: TRBJ2-3
cdr3_nt: TGTGCCAGCAGTGAACCAGAACTAGCGGGGGACACAGATACGCAGTATTTT
cdr3_aa: CASSEPELAGDTDTQYF

v_call: TRBV28
clone_size: few
d_call: NA
j_call: TRBJ2-2
cdr3_nt: TGTGCCAGCAGTCAACCCCTGAACACCGGGGAGCTGTTTTTT
cdr3_aa: CASSQPLNTGELFF

v_call: TRBV7-9
clone_size: few
d_call: NA
j_call: TRBJ2-1
cdr3_nt: TGTGCCAGCAGCCCAACGGCCGGATGGGGGGCAAATGAGCAGTTCTTC
cdr3_aa: CASSPTAGWGANEQFF

v_call: TRBV5-1
clone_size: few
d_call: NA
j_call: TRBJ2-3
cdr3_nt: TGCGCCAGCAGCTTTACGTTCCCTAGCACAGATACGCAGTATTTT
cdr3_aa: CASSFTFPSTDTQYF

v_call: TRBV27
clone_size: few
d_call: TRBD1
j_call: TRBJ2-1
cdr3_nt: TGTGCCAGCAGTTCCAGCGGGACAGGGAGCCACAATGAGCAGTTCTTC
cdr3_aa: CASSSSGTGSHNEQFF

v_call: TRBV6-1
clone_size: many
d_call: NA
j_call: TRBJ2-3
cdr3_nt: TGTGCCAGCAGCGGATTGGAGGGGAAGACAGATACGCAGTATTTT
cdr3_aa: CASSGLEGKTDTQYF

v_call: TRBV7-3
clone_size: NA
d_call: NA
j_call: TRBJ1-6
cdr3_nt: TGTGCCAGCAGCGTCAACTATAATTCACCCCTCCACTTT
cdr3_aa: CASSVNYNSPLHF

v_call: TRBV9
clone_size: NA
d_call: NA
j_call: TRBJ1-1
cdr3_nt: TGTGCCAGCAGCCCGGGGGGATTGGCTGAAGCTTTCTTT
cdr3_aa: CASSPGGLAEAFF

v_call: TRBV24-1
clone_size: few
d_call: TRBD2
j_call: TRBJ2-1
cdr3_nt: TGTGCCACCGGGACTAGCGGATACAATGAGCAGTTCTTC
cdr3_aa: CATGTSGYNEQFF

v_call: TRBV7-2
clone_size: few
d_call: TRBD1
j_call: TRBJ1-3
cdr3_nt: TGTGCCAGCAGCGCGACAGGGGTGGCTGGAAACACCATATATTTT
cdr3_aa: CASSATGVAGNTIYF

v_call: TRBV10-3
clone_size: many
d_call: NA
j_call: TRBJ2-2
cdr3_nt: TGTGCCATCAGTGAGTCGATGGCCGGGGAGCTGTTTTTT
cdr3_aa: CAISESMAGELFF

v_call: TRBV20-1
clone_size: many
d_call: TRBD1
j_call: TRBJ2-6
cdr3_nt: TGCAGTGCTAGCAGACAGGGCTCTGGGGCCAACGTCCTGACTTTC
cdr3_aa: CSASRQGSGANVLTF

v_call: TRBV28
clone_size: once
d_call: NA
j_call: TRBJ1-1
cdr3_nt: TGTGCCAGCACCTGGGGTCAGTTGCCTGAAGCTTTCTTT
cdr3_aa: CASTWGQLPEAFF

v_call: TRBV29-1
clone_size: many
d_call: NA
j_call: TRBJ1-1
cdr3_nt: TGCAGCGAAGGGGGGCCGAGGAACACTGAAGCTTTCTTT
cdr3_aa: CSEGGPRNTEAFF

v_call: TRBV11-2
clone_size: few
d_call: TRBD2
j_call: TRBJ2-3
cdr3_nt: TGTGCCAGCAGATCCAGGACTAGCGGGGGCACAGATACGCAGTATTTT
cdr3_aa: CASRSRTSGGTDTQYF

v_call: TRBV5-1
clone_size: NA
d_call: NA
j_call: TRBJ2-2
cdr3_nt: TGCGCCAGCAGCTTAAACCGGGGGAACACCGGGGAGCTGTTTTTT
cdr3_aa: CASSLNRGNTGELFF